Listed below are T cell receptor beta chains from one sample, sequenced in a study of blood T cell repertoires in COVID-19. Only in-frame clones appear in the TCRdb table, and some are missing; sequencing was by immunoSEQ multiplex PCR. The sample records 340,000 or so clones, around 86% being singletons. The specimen sequenced was peripheral blood. All receptors come from a man aged 45-65 years with active or convalescent COVID-19. CDR3s include the opening cysteine and the closing phenylalanine or tryptophan. Each record gives: J gene, D gene, clone size, V gene, CDR3 DNA, CDR3 protein. The D gene is left open where the match is weak. Clone size, where shown, is once, few, many, or a class for clones that have expanded.

>TRBJ1-1|NA|NA|TRBV7-9
TGTGCCAGCAGTCGGCGACGGAGGATCAACACTGAAGCTTTCTTT
CASSRRRRINTEAFF
>TRBJ1-3|TRBD1|NA|TRBV6-5
TGTGCCAGCAGTATCGGACAGGGCCCTGGAAACACCATATATTTT
CASSIGQGPGNTIYF
>TRBJ2-7|NA|few|TRBV15
TGTGCCACCAGCAGCGAGAATAGTCAACACGAGCAGTACTTC
CATSSENSQHEQYF
>TRBJ1-5|TRBD1|NA|TRBV6-2/TRBV6-3
TGTGCCAGCAGTTTACAGGGGGATCAGCCCCAGCATTTT
CASSLQGDQPQHF
>TRBJ1-1|NA|NA|TRBV27
TGTGCCAGCTCTAAAAGTTGGACTCGTCGAGAGAACACTGAAGCTTTCTTT
CASSKSWTRRENTEAFF
>TRBJ1-1|TRBD1|NA|TRBV6-6
TGTGCCAGCAGTTACAAAGGGACAGGGTCCTCTGAAGCTTTCTTT
CASSYKGTGSSEAFF
>TRBJ1-5|NA|NA|TRBV7-2
TGTGCCAGCAGCCCAAAGGGAGGGCCCAATCAGCCCCAGCATTTT
CASSPKGGPNQPQHF
>TRBJ1-2|TRBD1|NA|TRBV18
TGTGCCAGCTCACCTCTGCAGGGGGCTAATTATGGCTACACCTTC
CASSPLQGANYGYTF
>TRBJ2-3|TRBD2|NA|TRBV28
TGTGCCAGCAGCCGGGGGGGTGATGCAGATACGCAGTATTTT
CASSRGGDADTQYF
>TRBJ2-7|NA|NA|TRBV4-2
TGTGCCAGCAGCCAGCGAGTTTTCGACGAGCAGTACTTC
CASSQRVFDEQYF
>TRBJ1-5|TRBD1|NA|TRBV6-2/TRBV6-3
TGTGCCAGCAGTGACAGGGGGAGTCAGCCCCAGCATTTT
CASSDRGSQPQHF
>TRBJ1-3|NA|once|TRBV19
TGTGCCAGTAGTTCGACAGGCTCTGGAAACACCATATATTTT
CASSSTGSGNTIYF
>TRBJ2-3|NA|NA|TRBV9
TGTGCCAGCAGCGTAGAAGGCCCAGGGCGCACAGATACGCAGTATTTT
CASSVEGPGRTDTQYF
>TRBJ1-4|NA|NA|TRBV28
TGTGCCAGCAGTTACAGAACTAATGAAAAACTGTTTTTT
CASSYRTNEKLFF
>TRBJ1-6|NA|once|TRBV12-3/TRBV12-4
TGTGCCAGCAGTTTCGAGGGTTCACCCCTCCACTTT
CASSFEGSPLHF
>TRBJ2-3|TRBD2|once|TRBV7-3
TGTGCCAGCAGCTTACGTGGCGGGGGGGCCACCGATACGCAGTATTTT
CASSLRGGGATDTQYF
>TRBJ2-1|NA|NA|TRBV28
TGTGCCAGCAGTACCGACCTTAGCCCCCTTTCCTACAATGAGCAGTTCTTC
CASSTDLSPLSYNEQFF
>TRBJ2-2|NA|NA|TRBV5-1
TGCGCCAGCAGCTTAGTCAGGACAGCGAACACCGGGGAGCTGTTTTTT
CASSLVRTANTGELFF
>TRBJ2-1|TRBD2|NA|TRBV10-3
TGTGCCATCAGTGATCTAATAATAGCGGGAGCATCGAAGGATGAGCAGTTCTTC
CAISDLIIAGASKDEQFF
>TRBJ1-1|NA|NA|TRBV25-1
TGTGCCAGCAGTGTAGGGGCAGCGAACACTGAAGCTTTCTTT
CASSVGAANTEAFF
>TRBJ2-1|TRBD2|many|TRBV11-2
TGTGCCAGCAGCTTTCTTCGCGGGAGGCGACGCAATGAGCAGTTCTTC
CASSFLRGRRRNEQFF
>TRBJ1-4|NA|once|TRBV2
TGTGCCAGCAGTGGTGGCGGTTATAATGAAAAACTGTTTTTT
CASSGGGYNEKLFF
>TRBJ2-1|TRBD1|NA|TRBV6-1
TGTGCCAGCAGTGAAGTTCTAGGGACAGTACTCAATGAGCAGTTCTTC
CASSEVLGTVLNEQFF
>TRBJ2-1|NA|NA|TRBV5-1
TGCGCCAGCAGCTTGTTGGTAGGGAGCTCCTACAATGAGCAGTTCTTC
CASSLLVGSSYNEQFF
>TRBJ2-2|NA|few|TRBV7-9
TGTGCCAGCAGCTTACGGACAAACACCGGGGAGCTGTTTTTT
CASSLRTNTGELFF
>TRBJ2-2|TRBD2|NA|TRBV5-8
TGTGCCAGCAGCTTGTATCGCGGGAGGGCCACCGGGGAGCTGTTTTTT
CASSLYRGRATGELFF
>TRBJ1-6|NA|many|TRBV14
TGTGCCAGCAGCCCTGGGGGGTCACCCCTCCACTTT
CASSPGGSPLHF
>TRBJ2-7|NA|few|TRBV2
TGTGCCAGCAGTGTTGGCAGGGGACGTCACGAGCAGTACTTC
CASSVGRGRHEQYF
>TRBJ1-3|TRBD1|NA|TRBV15
TGTGCCACCAGCAAGACAGGGGACGGAAACACCATATATTTT
CATSKTGDGNTIYF
>TRBJ2-7|NA|NA|TRBV9
TGTGCCAGCAGCGTAGAGCCCACCAACTACGAGCAGTACTTC
CASSVEPTNYEQYF
>TRBJ2-5|NA|NA|TRBV7-2
TGTGCCAGCAGCCCCTACAGGGACCCCAAGGGCCAGTACTTC
CASSPYRDPKGQYF
>TRBJ1-5|NA|NA|TRBV3-1/TRBV3-2
TGTGCCAGCAGCTTGGGGGGGAGCAATCAGCCCCAGCATTTT
CASSLGGSNQPQHF
>TRBJ2-1|NA|NA|TRBV3-1/TRBV3-2
TGTGCCAGCAGCCAAGACGCGGCTACCCCCAATGAGCAGTTCTTC
CASSQDAATPNEQFF
>TRBJ2-5|TRBD1|NA|TRBV7-8
TGTGCCAGCAGCCCCCGGGACAGGGGGTCTTCTTGGCAAGAGACCCAGTACTTC
CASSPRDRGSSWQETQYF
>TRBJ2-2|NA|few|TRBV5-1
TGCGCCAGCAGCCCCGGACAGTTCGGGGAGCTGTTTTTT
CASSPGQFGELFF
>TRBJ1-1|NA|NA|TRBV6-1
TGTGCCAGCAGTGAATTTACCTACAGGGTACGTAAGAACACTGAAGCTTTCTTT
CASSEFTYRVRKNTEAFF
>TRBJ1-2|NA|NA|TRBV7-9
TGTGCCAGCAGCTTAGGGCCCGGAGAATATGGCTACACCTTC
CASSLGPGEYGYTF
>TRBJ2-7|TRBD2|NA|TRBV18
TGTGCCAGCTCCCGACTAGCGCCCAGAAACTCCTACGAGCAGTACTTC
CASSRLAPRNSYEQYF
>TRBJ1-6|NA|NA|TRBV29-1
TGCAGCGTTGGTGGCGGAAACCGGGGATCACCCCTCCACTTT
CSVGGGNRGSPLHF
>TRBJ1-2|NA|NA|TRBV5-1
TGCGCCAGCAGCTTGGGGGGCCATGGCTACACCTTC
CASSLGGHGYTF
>TRBJ2-5|TRBD2|NA|TRBV2
TGTGCCAGCAGGAGACTAGCAGCTGGTGGGACCCAGTACTTC
CASRRLAAGGTQYF
>TRBJ2-1|TRBD2|NA|TRBV19
TGTGCCAGTAGTTTGACTAGCGGGAGCAATGAGCAGTTCTTC
CASSLTSGSNEQFF
>TRBJ1-3|NA|NA|TRBV6-1
TGTGCCAGCAGTGAAAGAGGGACTGGAAACACCATATATTTT
CASSERGTGNTIYF
>TRBJ1-1|NA|NA|TRBV2
TGTGCCAGCAGTGACAACATGAACACTGAAGCTTTCTTT
CASSDNMNTEAFF
>TRBJ1-2|TRBD1|NA|TRBV24-1
TGTGCCACCAGCGGATCCGGGACAGTCTATGGCTACACCTTC
CATSGSGTVYGYTF
>TRBJ2-7|TRBD2|NA|TRBV30
TGTGCCTGGAACCGACGACTAGCGGGAGACTGTTTTTACGAGCAGTACTTC
CAWNRRLAGDCFYEQYF
>TRBJ2-7|NA|NA|TRBV11-2
TGTGCCAGCAGCTTAGATCTAGCGAGGGAGCAGTACTTC
CASSLDLAREQYF
>TRBJ1-3|NA|NA|TRBV30
TGTGCCTGGAGCCGCGATAAGATAAACACCATATATTTT
CAWSRDKINTIYF
>TRBJ1-2|TRBD1|NA|TRBV10-3
TGTGCCATCAGCGGGACAGGGACCGGCTATGGCTACACCTTC
CAISGTGTGYGYTF
>TRBJ1-1|NA|NA|TRBV5-6
TGTGCCAGCAGCTTCCGAGACGGAGGGAACACTGAAGCTTTCTTT
CASSFRDGGNTEAFF
>TRBJ1-1|NA|NA|TRBV24-1
TGTGCCACCAGTGATTTCGTTGGCGGCAAAGCTTTCTTT
CATSDFVGGKAFF
>TRBJ2-5|NA|few|TRBV7-2
TGTGCCAGCAGCTACTGGACAGAAGAGACCCAGTACTTC
CASSYWTEETQYF
>TRBJ2-5|NA|NA|TRBV7-2
TGTGCCAGCAGCTCTTCGCAACAGGCCCAAGGGACCCAGTACTTC
CASSSSQQAQGTQYF